A selection of T cell receptor beta chains follows, all from one sample in a study of cytotoxic CD8 clonotypes in ibrutinib-treated CLL. Only in-frame clones appear in the TCRdb table, and some are missing; sequencing was by immunoSEQ multiplex PCR. The table records approximately 210,000 clones, 72% of them present only once. The material sequenced was PBMCs, taken after 24 months of ibrutinib treatment. The receptors were gathered from a human donor with chronic lymphocytic leukemia. CDR3s include the opening cysteine and the closing phenylalanine or tryptophan. D genes are given only for firm matches. Size is stated for part of the rows, as once, few or many counts, or as a class when the clone is expanded.

TGTGCCAGCAGTGACCCGGGACTAGCTAACGAGCAGTACTTC	CASSDPGLANEQYF	TRBD2	.	TRBJ2-7	TRBV25-1	14
TGTGCCTGGAGGCCGGGACTAGCGGGAGGGAGGGGAGAGACCCAGTACTTC	CAWRPGLAGGRGETQYF	TRBD2	.	TRBJ2-5	TRBV30	17
TGTGCCAGCAGCAAGATAGCGGGAGGGAGTGAGCAGTACTTC	CASSKIAGGSEQYF	TRBD2	.	TRBJ2-7	TRBV7-3	14
TGTGCCAGTAGTTATACAGGGGGCAATCAGCCCCAGCATTTT	CASSYTGGNQPQHF	TRBD1	few	TRBJ1-5	TRBV19	14
TGTGCCAGCAGCTTAGCTGGGACAGGGGGCTCCTCCTACGAGCAGTACTTC	CASSLAGTGGSSYEQYF	TRBD1	.	TRBJ2-7	TRBV7-8	17
TGTGCCAGCAGCCTCCTTAACAGGGATGAGTTCTTC	CASSLLNRDEFF	.	few	TRBJ2-1	TRBV7-9	12
TGTGCCAGCAGCTTAGCAGCGGCGGGGTCGAGGTACGAGCAGTACTTC	CASSLAAAGSRYEQYF	.	few	TRBJ2-7	TRBV7-2	16
TGTGCCAGCAGCTTCGGAGGGAACTATGGCTACACCTTC	CASSFGGNYGYTF	.	few	TRBJ1-2	TRBV7-9	13
TGTGCCAGCAGTTTTTACGGGAGGGCCGGATACGAGCAGTACTTC	CASSFYGRAGYEQYF	TRBD2	.	TRBJ2-7	TRBV27	15
TGTGCCAGCAGTTTCAATGGACTTAGTAACACCATATATTTT	CASSFNGLSNTIYF	.	.	TRBJ1-3	TRBV27	14
TGTGCCAGCAGCTTGCGAACCCAGGGGGTAAGGAACGAGCAGTACTTC	CASSLRTQGVRNEQYF	TRBD1	.	TRBJ2-7	TRBV5-6	16
TGTGCCAGCAGCCTCATCAGGGATGAGCAGTTCTTC	CASSLIRDEQFF	.	.	TRBJ2-1	TRBV5-4	12
TGTGCCAGCAGTTTATCCCGGGGGAATACGCAGTATTTT	CASSLSRGNTQYF	.	.	TRBJ2-3	TRBV27	13
TGTGCCAGCAGCCTTGGGACAGTCAACGAGCAGTACTTC	CASSLGTVNEQYF	TRBD1	.	TRBJ2-7	TRBV7-9	13
TGTGCCAGCAGCGTAGTTAGCGCCTACACAGATACGCAGTATTTT	CASSVVSAYTDTQYF	.	.	TRBJ2-3	TRBV9	15
TGCAGCGTCCATCTTTTGACACGGGATACGCAGTATTTT	CSVHLLTRDTQYF	.	.	TRBJ2-3	TRBV29-1	13
TGTGCCATCAGTGAGAGACACCAGGGTGAAAAACTGTTTTTT	CAISERHQGEKLFF	.	.	TRBJ1-4	TRBV10-3	14
TGTGCCAGCAGCCTGGACAGGGACTATGGCTACACCTTC	CASSLDRDYGYTF	TRBD1	few	TRBJ1-2	TRBV27	13
TGTGCCAGCAGCTTAGAACAGACCCACTATGGCTACACCTTC	CASSLEQTHYGYTF	.	.	TRBJ1-2	TRBV7-2	14
TGTGCCAGCAGCCACGGATCTGCGACTGAGCAGTTCTTC	CASSHGSATEQFF	.	.	TRBJ2-1	TRBV7-9	13
TGTGCCAGCAGTTTTGCCATAGGGTACAGCGAGCAGTACTTC	CASSFAIGYSEQYF	.	.	TRBJ2-7	TRBV28	14
TGTGCCAGCAGTTTAAGGGACAGGGGATATGAAAAACTGTTTTTT	CASSLRDRGYEKLFF	TRBD1	few	TRBJ1-4	TRBV27	15
TGTGCCAGCAGTTTACCTGGGGGCAAGAATGAGCAGTTCTTC	CASSLPGGKNEQFF	.	.	TRBJ2-1	TRBV28	14
TGTGCCTGGAGTCCCGGGCAAAGCACAGATACGCAGTATTTT	CAWSPGQSTDTQYF	.	.	TRBJ2-3	TRBV30	14
TGTGCTAGTGGTTTCTGGGGATCCTACGAGCAGTACTTC	CASGFWGSYEQYF	.	once	TRBJ2-7	TRBV12-5	13
TGTGCCAGCTCACCACCGTTAACTAGCGGGTCCTACGAGCAGTACTTC	CASSPPLTSGSYEQYF	TRBD2	.	TRBJ2-7	TRBV18	16
TGTGCCAGCAGCTACCTGACTAGCGTCACCTACAATGAGCAGTTCTTC	CASSYLTSVTYNEQFF	TRBD2	.	TRBJ2-1	TRBV7-2	16
TGTGCCAGCAGTGAAGCGGAGGGGCTCAATCAGCCCCAGCATTTT	CASSEAEGLNQPQHF	.	.	TRBJ1-5	TRBV6-1	15
TGTGCCAGCAGTTTCGGTTTATACGGGACATCAACCTACGAGCAGTACTTC	CASSFGLYGTSTYEQYF	.	.	TRBJ2-7	TRBV28	17
TGTGCCAGCAGTCGAGGAGGAAACACCATATATTTT	CASSRGGNTIYF	.	.	TRBJ1-3	TRBV6-6	12
TGTGCCAGCAGGGACAACCCTTGGAGTACTGAAGCTTTCTTT	CASRDNPWSTEAFF	.	.	TRBJ1-1	TRBV27	14
TGCGCCAGCAGCCCCCCGACTCCAGACGGGATGAACACTGAAGCTTTCTTT	CASSPPTPDGMNTEAFF	.	.	TRBJ1-1	TRBV5-1	17
TGTGCCAGCAGCTCCCTGGGGCAGATCTATGGCTACACCTTC	CASSSLGQIYGYTF	.	.	TRBJ1-2	TRBV9	14
TGTGCCAGCAGCCCAGAGACAGGGTCTGGAAACACCATATATTTT	CASSPETGSGNTIYF	TRBD1	.	TRBJ1-3	TRBV9	15
TGCGCCAGCAGCTTGTCCGGGACAGGGAATGGCTACACCTTC	CASSLSGTGNGYTF	TRBD1	few	TRBJ1-2	TRBV5-1	14
TGCGCCAGCAGCGCCGGGACAGGCTTCTACAATGAGCAGTTCTTC	CASSAGTGFYNEQFF	TRBD1	.	TRBJ2-1	TRBV4-3	15
TGTGCCAGCAGCGAGGGACTAGTTTTGGCCAAAAACATTCAGTACTTC	CASSEGLVLAKNIQYF	TRBD2	once	TRBJ2-4	TRBV2	16
TGTGCCAGCAGCAGGACTAGCGGGACGTACAATGAGCAGTTCTTC	CASSRTSGTYNEQFF	TRBD2	.	TRBJ2-1	TRBV9	15
TGTGCCATCAGTGCTAGCGCCTACGAGCAGTACTTC	CAISASAYEQYF	.	.	TRBJ2-7	TRBV10-3	12
TGTGCCAGCAGTTTTATGACCGGAGCTTATTACAATGAGCAGTTCTTC	CASSFMTGAYYNEQFF	.	.	TRBJ2-1	TRBV27	16
TGTGCCAGCAGCACAGGGGTTGATACGCAGTATTTT	CASSTGVDTQYF	TRBD1	.	TRBJ2-3	TRBV9	12
TGTGCCTGGACTCTTGGACGTAGCCAAGAGACCCAGTACTTC	CAWTLGRSQETQYF	.	.	TRBJ2-5	TRBV30	14
TGTGCCAGCAGCTCTACCCCTCGAGGGCGCTCTGGAAACACCATATATTTT	CASSSTPRGRSGNTIYF	.	.	TRBJ1-3	TRBV5-6	17
TGTGCCAGCAGCAGGACTAGCGGGAGTTTCTACGAGCAGTACTTC	CASSRTSGSFYEQYF	TRBD2	.	TRBJ2-7	TRBV7-3	15